The T cell receptor (beta chain) under discussion was sequenced for a study of T cell clones after liver transplantation. For the study at large: Patients counted as tolerant after at least one year off all immunosuppression, enzymes not exceeding twice normal.

Measured with immunoSEQ multiplex PCR; TCRdb has only the in-frame clones, and not every one. The sample carries fewer than 70,000 clones, 71% recorded once. Findings of the study overall: Low donor cell numbers restricted donor-reactive repertoire measurement in a couple of subjects.

The CDR3 length is 14 residues. Trimming removed 3 bases from V and 2 bases from J; junction bases left unmatched: 4. The germline V gene encodes CDR1 SGDLS and CDR2 YYNGEE. Details on this clone: The target antigen is unknown.

This clonotype was sampled from a human donor who received a liver transplant. The chain recombines TRBV9 with TRBJ2-7; TRBD2 matches 8 bases. This sample comprised CD4+ T cells from blood, obtained before liver transplant. Written as DNA, the CDR3 is TGTGCCAGCAGCGGTTTAGCGGGACCCTACGAGCAGTACTTC. Residues: CASSGLAGPYEQYF. The full variable domain, in which reference TRBV9 and TRBJ2-7 provide the parts outside the CDR3, is DSGVTQTPKHLITATGQRVTLRCSPRSGDLSVYWYQQSLDQGLQFLIQYYNGEERAKGNILERFSAQQFPDLHSELNLSSLELGDSALYFCASSGLAGPYEQYFGPGTRLTVT.